The rows below give T cell receptor beta chains drawn from one sample of a study of CD8 T cells in Susac syndrome. MiXCR was run by TCRdb on the immunoSEQ multiplex PCR reads, yielding one entry per CDR3 protein. The sample has 90,000 to 110,000 distinct CDR3 sequences; about 95% are singletons. What was sequenced was CD4+ T cells from PBMCs. The receptors were sampled from a human donor in good health. Each CDR3 is given with its conserved first and last residue. D genes are given only for firm matches. Clone size appears in some rows only: once, few, many, or a class for an expanded clone.

D gene	clone size	V gene	CDR3 length	J gene	CDR3 DNA	CDR3 protein
TRBD2	.	TRBV2	14	TRBJ2-7	TGTGCCAGCAGGCGGGAGGGACCCTCCTACGAGCAGTACTTC	CASRREGPSYEQYF
.	.	TRBV3-1	15	TRBJ2-2	TGTGCCAGCAGCCAAGCGGGGGGCGGGACCGGGGAGCTGTTTTTT	CASSQAGGGTGELFF
TRBD2	.	TRBV5-5	16	TRBJ2-4	TGTGCCAGCAGCTTGCGGGGTAGCGGGAGTGGGGACATTCAGTACTTC	CASSLRGSGSGDIQYF
TRBD1	.	TRBV30	12	TRBJ1-2	TGTGCCCTGTGGCAGGGGGCAGGGGGCTACACCTTC	CALWQGAGGYTF
TRBD1	.	TRBV3-1	15	TRBJ2-1	TGTGCCAGCAGCCAAGAGACAGGGAGAGGCAATGAGCAGTTCTTC	CASSQETGRGNEQFF
TRBD2	.	TRBV4-1	19	TRBJ2-1	TGCGCCAGCAGCCAAGTAGGGCCAGCGGGGGGTAGCTCCTACAATGAGCAGTTCTTC	CASSQVGPAGGSSYNEQFF
TRBD2	once	TRBV20-1	15	TRBJ2-5	TGCAGTGCTCAACACCCCGGGACTAGCGGGGAGACCCAGTACTTC	CSAQHPGTSGETQYF
.	.	TRBV28	19	TRBJ2-7	TGTGCCAGCAGTCAACTAGGATTCGGGGCACAGCCAGTTGACTACGAGCAGTACTTC	CASSQLGFGAQPVDYEQYF
TRBD2	.	TRBV27	13	TRBJ2-7	TGTGCCAGCAGTCCTTTCCTAGCGGGGGGTTTGTACTTC	CASSPFLAGGLYF
.	.	TRBV3-1	14	TRBJ2-1	TGTGCCAGCAGCCATACCGATAGGAACAATGAGCAGTTCTTC	CASSHTDRNNEQFF
.	.	TRBV6-2/TRBV6-3	12	TRBJ2-1	TGTGCCAGCAGTTACTTAAACAATGAGCAGTTCTTC	CASSYLNNEQFF
.	.	TRBV4-3	17	TRBJ2-1	TGCGCCAGCAGCCAGGATTGGTGGTTGAGGCCCTACAATGAGCAGTTCTTC	CASSQDWWLRPYNEQFF
TRBD2	.	TRBV6-2/TRBV6-3	14	TRBJ2-4	TGTGCCAGCAGTACCTCGGCTAGCGGCGGCATTCAGTACTTC	CASSTSASGGIQYF
.	.	TRBV28	13	TRBJ1-5	TGTGCCAGCAGTTTTAATTCGGACAAAGCCCAGCATTTT	CASSFNSDKAQHF
.	.	TRBV29-1	14	TRBJ2-7	TGCAGCGCCTCGACAGAGGGGAGCTCCTACGAGCAGTACTTC	CSASTEGSSYEQYF
.	once	TRBV9	18	TRBJ1-1	TGTGCCAGCAGCCCTCCCTCTTCTCTGGTACGGAAGGTCACTGAAGCTTTCTTT	CASSPPSSLVRKVTEAFF
TRBD2	once	TRBV6-1	18	TRBJ2-5	TGTGCCAGCACCGAAACTAGCGGGAGTTTAGTTAGGCAAGAGACCCAGTACTTC	CASTETSGSLVRQETQYF
.	.	TRBV27	15	TRBJ1-2	TGTGCCAGCAGTTCGCTAAGCTCAGAAAACTATGGCTACACCTTC	CASSSLSSENYGYTF
.	.	TRBV30	15	TRBJ2-2	TGTGCCTGGAGTAAGGACAGCCTGAACACCGGGGAGCTGTTTTTT	CAWSKDSLNTGELFF
.	.	TRBV29-1	13	TRBJ2-1	TGCAGCGTTGAAGAACAGGTCTACAATGAGCAGTTCTTC	CSVEEQVYNEQFF
.	once	TRBV12-3/TRBV12-4	14	TRBJ2-2	TGTGCCAGCAGTTTAGAGGAGAATGCCGGGGAGCTGTTTTTT	CASSLEENAGELFF
TRBD2	.	TRBV6-6	14	TRBJ2-5	TGTGCCAGCAGCATTCCGGGACTACCAAGAGAGCAGTACTTC	CASSIPGLPREQYF
TRBD1	.	TRBV5-1	15	TRBJ2-1	TGCGCCAGCAGTCCGGGACAGATTTTCTCCAATGAGCAGTTCTTC	CASSPGQIFSNEQFF
.	.	TRBV7-9	11	TRBJ2-1	TGTGCCAGCAGCTCTACCTGGATTCAGTTCTTC	CASSSTWIQFF
TRBD2	.	TRBV5-1	16	TRBJ2-1	TGCGCCAGCAGCTCCACCGCGGGGGGGATCAACAATGAGCAGTTCTTC	CASSSTAGGINNEQFF